The 20 T cell receptor beta chains in this list originate from one sample, sequenced in a study of blood T cell repertoires in COVID-19. This table comes from immunoSEQ multiplex PCR, and its TCRdb copy is limited to in-frame clones, with some not included. Counted here are approximately 60,000 clones, roughly 85% occurring once; the ten biggest clones make up 15% to 20%. The sample taken for sequencing was peripheral blood. The receptors come from a human donor in a cohort sampled during active COVID-19.

The rearrangement uses TRBV10-2 and TRBJ1-1; D may be TRBD1 (5 bases). This CDR3 region has 15 residues. Germline CDR1 is WSHSY and CDR2 is SAAADI. Trimming left V 2 bases short and J 4 bases short, with 14 bases between. The CDR3 reads CASSEHSSGGTEAFF. DNA for the CDR3: TGCGCCAGCAGTGAGCACTCCTCGGGGGGCACTGAAGCTTTCTTT.

V and J are TRBV27 and TRBJ2-1, with TRBD2 identical over 7 bases. The CDR3 is made up of 12 amino acids. With 5 bases clipped from V and 9 bases from J, the junction kept 4 bases outside the gene matches. Germline CDR1 and CDR2: MNHEY and SMNVEV (reference sequence). The CDR3 DNA sequence: TGTGCCAGCAGTCCTAGCGGCCGTGAGCAGTTCTTC. Encoded protein: CASSPSGREQFF.

This chain connects TRBV29-1 to TRBJ2-2; D is unclear. Between the trimmed V and J ends, which lost 7 bases and 3 bases, there was a span of 9 bases. CDR3 length: 12 amino acids. Looked up from germline, CDR1 is SQVTM and CDR2 is ANQGSEA. The CDR3 DNA sequence: TGCAGCGCGCAGGATTACACCGGGGAGCTGTTTTTT. Amino acids: CSAQDYTGELFF.

The chain joins TRBV5-4 to TRBJ2-5, with 9 bases matching TRBD2. The CDR3 consists of 16 residues. CDR1 and CDR2 (germline): SGHNT, YYREEE (reference sequence). Trimming cost V 0 bases and J 2 bases; bases outside gene matches: 5. The CDR3 protein is CASSLGVSGGQETQYF. DNA for the CDR3: TGTGCCAGCAGCTTGGGGGTTAGCGGGGGACAAGAGACCCAGTACTTC.

The V call is TRBV6-5, the J call TRBJ2-5; D gene uncertain. The CDR3 runs to 16 residues. The germline V and J ends were trimmed by 0 bases and 5 bases, with 16 bases remaining between them. CDR1 and CDR2 (germline): MNHEY, SVGAGI. Here the CDR3 DNA reads TGTGCCAGCAGTTACTCGGGCCCCCCTAACGCGGAGACCCAGTACTTC. Protein: CASSYSGPPNAETQYF.

This clone was seen a single time. This chain connects TRBV5-5 to TRBJ2-1; TRBD2 aligns across 9 bases. J lost 5 bases, V lost 2 bases, and 2 bases had no gene match. The CDR3 consists of 14 residues. The V gene's germline CDR1 is SGHKS and CDR2 YYEKEE (reference sequence). The CDR3 nucleotides read TGTGCCAGCAGCTTTGCTAGCGGGGACAATGAGCAGTTCTTC. It yields the protein CASSFASGDNEQFF.

This sequence joins TRBV3-1 (or the pseudogene TRBV3-2) and TRBJ2-3; TRBD2 agrees at 8 bases. CDR3 size: 16 residues. V was pared by 3 bases and J by 2 bases, with 7 bases of the junction left unmatched. CDR1 LGHDT and CDR2 YNNKEL come from the germline V gene (reference sequence). The DNA for the CDR3 is TGTGCCAGCAGCCAGAGAAGGCGGGGGGTCACAGATACGCAGTATTTT. It encodes CASSQRRRGVTDTQYF.

V gene TRBV7-9 combines with J gene TRBJ2-7; 8 bases match TRBD1. The ends lost 7 bases at V and 7 bases at J; junction bases unmatched: 6. Germline V CDR1 and CDR2: SEHNR, FQNEAQ (reference sequence). This CDR3 spans 12 amino acids. This chain's CDR3 is CASTTGVGEQYF. CDR3 DNA sequence: TGTGCCAGCACGACAGGGGTGGGGGAGCAGTACTTC.

The chain couples TRBV7-8 to TRBJ2-1, with TRBD1 matching 9 bases. J lost 6 bases, V lost 1 base, and 1 base had no gene match. The CDR3 is made up of 14 amino acids. Per the germline V gene, CDR1 is SGHVS and CDR2 is FQNEAQ. The CDR3 sequence: CASSLGDRANEQFF. The DNA of the CDR3 is TGTGCCAGCAGCTTAGGGGACAGGGCCAATGAGCAGTTCTTC.

This clone has more than one count but fewer than ten. The chain links TRBV12-3 or TRBV12-4 to TRBJ1-2; maybe TRBD1 (6 bases). The CDR3 consists of 13 residues. V was clipped by 6 bases and J by 4 bases, with 12 bases between them. The DNA for the CDR3 is TGTGCCAGCAGACGACAGGACCTCTATGGCTACACCTTC. Protein sequence: CASRRQDLYGYTF.

The chain is built from TRBV7-8 and TRBJ2-7; 8 nucleotides align to TRBD1. J was trimmed by 2 bases and V by 2 bases; bases with no gene match: 5. The CDR3 covers 15 residues. Germline CDR1 SGHVS, CDR2 FQNEAQ. The CDR3 region has the DNA TGTGCCAGCAGCTTACGGACAGGGCGTACCTACGAGCAGTACTTC. Encoded protein: CASSLRTGRTYEQYF.

The chain is built from TRBV7-2 and TRBJ1-6; 11 bases fit TRBD1. Trimming removed 1 base from V and 9 bases from J; junction bases left unmatched: 2. The germline CDR1 and CDR2 sequences are SGHTA and FQGNSA. There are 15 residues in the CDR3. CDR3 sequence reads: CASSLGTGGSSPLHF. CDR3 DNA: TGTGCCAGCAGCTTAGGGACAGGGGGCAGTTCACCCCTCCACTTT.

This clone was observed a single time. The CDR3 here is CASSKTSYEQYF. In nucleotides, the CDR3 is TGTGCCAGCAGCAAAACATCCTACGAGCAGTACTTC. The chain has TRBV9 and TRBJ2-7; no reliable D call. Germline-derived CDR1 and CDR2 are SGDLS and YYNGEE. The V and J ends lost 4 bases and 1 base respectively, with 6 bases between them. The CDR3 spans 12 residues.

This rearrangement joins TRBV27 to TRBJ2-1, with D tentatively TRBD1 (5 bases). The CDR3 is 14 amino acids. V was pared by 3 bases and J by 3 bases, with 9 bases between. Germline CDR1 and CDR2: MNHEY and SMNVEV (reference sequence). The CDR3 coding sequence is TGTGCCAGCAGTTTGCAGGGCCACTACAATGAGCAGTTCTTC. Translating it yields CASSLQGHYNEQFF.

The chain couples TRBV7-3 to TRBJ2-3; 7 positions agree with TRBD1. This CDR3 is built from 15 residues. J lost 6 bases, V lost 1 base, and 7 bases had no gene match. The germline V gene has CDR1 SGHTA and CDR2 FQGTGA. The CDR3 DNA sequence: TGTGCCAGCAGCTTAAGTCGGGACAGTGTTGATACGCAGTATTTT. The encoded protein is CASSLSRDSVDTQYF.

The chain combines TRBV21-1 with TRBJ2-7; the D call TRBD2 from the table was never checked on the DNA. TRBV21-1 is annotated as a pseudogene. The CDR3 has 15 residues. The CDR3 reads CASSKGASHLTEQYF. CDR3 coding DNA: TGTGCCAGCAGCAAAGGCGCCTCGCACCTTACCGAGCAGTACTTC.

This chain links TRBV4-1 with TRBJ1-2, with a tentative D call TRBD1 (6 bases). Trimming removed 1 base at V and 1 base at J, with 10 bases between. The CDR3 contains 15 residues. The germline gives CDR1 MGHRA, CDR2 YSYEKL. CDR3 DNA: TGCGCCAGCAGCCAAGGGACAGCTTTTAACTATGGCTACACCTTC. It yields the protein CASSQGTAFNYGYTF.

This rearrangement joins TRBV5-1 to TRBJ2-3; D is perhaps TRBD1 (5 bases). This CDR3 has 16 amino acids. The germline V gene has CDR1 SGHRS and CDR2 YFSETQ. Trimming pared 3 bases from V and 4 bases from J, leaving 18 bases between. CDR3 sequence: CASSWIDQGGSDTQYF. DNA for the CDR3: TGCGCCAGCAGCTGGATTGATCAGGGTGGGTCAGATACGCAGTATTTT.

The V call is TRBV9, the J call TRBJ2-2; TRBD2 is a possible D gene (5 bases). Germline loops: CDR1 SGDLS, CDR2 YYNGEE. CDR3 size: 15 residues. Trimming left V 2 bases short and J 3 bases short, with 11 bases between. CDR3 loop: CASSVFGVDTGELFF. In nucleotides, the CDR3 is TGTGCCAGCAGCGTGTTCGGGGTGGACACCGGGGAGCTGTTTTTT.

This clone has only one observation. The V gene is TRBV4-2, the J gene TRBJ1-2; no firm D call. Trimming took 0 bases from V and 6 from J, leaving 11 bases between them. CDR3 length: 14 residues. Germline CDR1 is LGHNA and CDR2 is YNFKEQ. The CDR3: CASSQDRGQDGYTF. CDR3 nucleotide sequence: TGTGCCAGCAGCCAAGATCGGGGTCAGGATGGCTACACCTTC.